This entry is about one T cell receptor beta chain. What it recognizes is unknown. Germline CDR1 and CDR2: SGHRS and YFSETQ. After removal of 4 bases from V and 5 bases from J, the junction contained 6 bases not matched to a gene. CDR3 length: 15 amino acids. Tagging with unique molecular identifiers was a feature of the TCR beta cDNA libraries. TCRdb independently ran MiXCR on the PCR reads; one entry per CDR3 protein. The sample has more than 500,000 distinct CDR3 sequences; around 34% are singletons. This sample was included in a study of post-analysis software for immune sequencing data. General observations from the study: Patients showed TRBV5-6, TRBV5-1 and TRBV20-1 among 4 or 5 TRBV segments more frequent than in controls. Comparison with controls showed significantly lower normalized Chao1 diversity in multiple sclerosis patients.

The chain couples TRBV5-1 to TRBJ1-4; 9 bases line up with TRBD1. The clonotype was recovered from a girl aged 2 to 17 with multiple sclerosis. The sequencing sample was made of blood. The CDR3 loop reads CASSDPGQGNEKLFF. CDR3 nucleotides: TGCGCCAGCAGCGATCCGGGACAGGGAAATGAAAAACTGTTTTTT.